This TCR beta chain derives from a study of CXCR3-negative and CXCR3-positive naive CD8 T cells. Turning to the study itself: The libraries yielded around 140 million TRB reads, about 1.5 +/- 0.3 million each.

This CDR3 region has 11 residues. CDR1 is MNHEY, CDR2 SMNVEV, per germline (reference sequence). The libraries of TRB cDNA were prepared using 5' RACE with UMI labels. TCRdb reprocessed the 5' RACE reads, keeping one entry per CDR3 protein, no DNA. The table gives some 28,000 distinct CDR3 sequences; the top ten clones make up roughly 10% of it. Sample: memory CD8+ T cells from blood. The clonotype originates from a human donor in good health. Some clones in this sample may be carry-over from other donors' samples. This chain connects TRBV27 to TRBJ2-1. The CDR3 sequence is CASSFSDEQFF.